One sample yielded the 30 T cell receptor beta chains listed below, sequenced in a study of blood T cell repertoires in COVID-19. This table comes from immunoSEQ multiplex PCR, and its TCRdb copy is limited to in-frame clones, with some not included. The table records around 150,000 clones, approximately 92% of them present only once. Sample: peripheral blood. Receptors were obtained from a woman aged 45-60 years with acute or convalescent COVID-19.

This sequence joins TRBV7-8 and TRBJ2-1, with TRBD2 identical over 15 bases. Per the germline V gene, CDR1 is SGHVS and CDR2 is FQNEAQ. V dropped 4 bases and J dropped 7; count of bases not matched to a gene: 2. The CDR3 consists of 15 residues. The CDR3: CASSYGLAGGNEQFF. The CDR3 nucleotides are TGTGCCAGCAGCTACGGACTAGCGGGAGGGAATGAGCAGTTCTTC.

V usage is TRBV30 and J usage is TRBJ1-4, with a weak D call TRBD1 (5 bases). The CDR3 totals 13 residues. Trimming removed 4 bases from V and 8 bases from J, with 14 bases in between. The germline V gene has CDR1 GTSNPN and CDR2 SVGIG (reference sequence). CDR3 DNA: TGTGCCTGGACACCCGGGACTGGCGAAAAACTGTTTTTT. Encoded protein: CAWTPGTGEKLFF.

V and J are TRBV28 and TRBJ2-4; D ambiguous. The CDR3 totals 14 residues. Germline CDR1 and CDR2: MDHEN and SYDVKM. V lost 5 bases and J 0 bases, leaving 8 bases between the germline ends. CDR3 region: CASSLGLAKNIQYF. CDR3 DNA sequence: TGTGCCAGCAGTCTAGGCCTAGCCAAAAACATTCAGTACTTC.

This chain uses TRBV5-1 with TRBJ1-2, with D possibly TRBD1 on 6 matching bases. This CDR3 contains 17 residues. V was cut by 5 bases and J by 2 bases, with 22 bases left in between. Germline V gene sequence: CDR1 SGHRS, CDR2 YFSETQ. The CDR3 DNA reads as TGCGCCAGCAGAATTACCGGGACACCTACTTTCAACTATGGCTACACCTTC. As protein: CASRITGTPTFNYGYTF. Filled out from reference TRBV5-1 and TRBJ1-2, the complete variable domain reads KAGVTQTPRYLIKTRGQQVTLSCSPISGHRSVSWYQQTPGQGLQFLFEYFSETQRNKGNFPGRFSGRQFSNSRSEMNVSTLELGDSALYLCASRITGTPTFNYGYTFGSGTRLTVV.

The chain combines TRBV7-8 with TRBJ1-1, with TRBD1 matching over 8 bases. Germline trimming cut 0 bases from V and 2 bases from J; bases unmatched to any gene: 5. Germline loops: CDR1 SGHVS, CDR2 FQNEAQ. CDR3 size: 16 residues. CDR3 in amino acids: CASSLATGQVNTEAFF. CDR3 nucleotide sequence: TGTGCCAGCAGCTTAGCTACGGGACAGGTCAACACTGAAGCTTTCTTT. The full variable domain, completed using reference TRBV7-8 and TRBJ1-1, is GAGVSQSPRYKVAKRGQDVALRCDPISGHVSLFWYQQALGQGPEFLTYFQNEAQLDKSGLPSDRFFAERPEGSVSTLKIQRTQQEDSAVYLCASSLATGQVNTEAFFGQGTRLTVV.

V usage is TRBV2 and J usage is TRBJ1-6; TRBD1 aligns across 10 bases. Looked up from germline, CDR1 is SNHLY and CDR2 is FYNNEI. The CDR3 sequence is 14 residues long. Unmatched junction bases numbered 5, after V lost 7 bases and J lost 8 bases. The CDR3 protein is CASTGQGDHSPLHF. The CDR3 DNA is TGTGCCAGCACTGGACAGGGGGATCATTCACCCCTCCACTTT.

The chain joins TRBV9 to TRBJ1-1; D is uncertain. The CDR3 is made up of 13 amino acids. The V gene's germline CDR1 is SGDLS and CDR2 YYNGEE. V was cut by 4 bases and J by 1 base, with 8 bases left in between. The CDR3 DNA sequence: TGTGCCAGCAGCCCCGGCGGGAACACTGAAGCTTTCTTT. It encodes CASSPGGNTEAFF.

J is TRBJ2-1 and V is TRBV19; 7 bases agree with TRBD2. The CDR3 is made up of 13 amino acids. The junction had 2 bases not matched to a gene; V was cut back by 1 base and J by 8 bases. Germline values: CDR1 LNHDA, CDR2 SQIVND (reference sequence). In DNA form, the CDR3 reads TGTGCCAGTAGTATAGGGGAGGGAGATGAGCAGTTCTTC. It encodes CASSIGEGDEQFF.

The chain carries TRBV28 and TRBJ1-2, with TRBD1 identical over 10 bases. The germline V gene encodes CDR1 MDHEN and CDR2 SYDVKM. After removal of 3 bases from V and 4 bases from J, the junction contained 5 bases not matched to a gene. The CDR3 is 15 amino acids. The CDR3 reads CASSLGTGAFYGYTF. CDR3 sequence (DNA): TGTGCCAGCAGTTTGGGGACAGGGGCTTTCTATGGCTACACCTTC.

The gene calls are TRBV7-9 and TRBJ2-3, with D uncertain. Trimming took off 2 bases at V and 4 bases at J, with 7 bases between the two ends. Germline assignment: CDR1 SEHNR and CDR2 FQNEAQ (reference sequence). The CDR3 is made up of 13 amino acids. In DNA form, the CDR3 reads TGTGCCAGCAGCTTATATCCTGCAGATACGCAGTATTTT. Protein product: CASSLYPADTQYF.

The chain couples TRBV21-1 to TRBJ1-3; TRBD1, as called in the table, went unchecked against the DNA. TRBV21-1 is annotated as a pseudogene. The CDR3 has 16 residues. The CDR3 DNA is TGTGCCAGCAGCACTTGGGACAGAAGCTCTGGAAACACCATATATTTT. Its protein is CASSTWDRSSGNTIYF.

The chain joins TRBV9 to TRBJ2-3; 8 bases are shared with TRBD2. The J segment lost 1 base and the V segment lost 7 bases, leaving 11 bases of the junction unmatched. The CDR3 is made up of 16 amino acids. The germline V gene has CDR1 SGDLS and CDR2 YYNGEE. Here the CDR3 DNA reads TGTGCCAGCTCCCCGAGGGGTAGCGGGGGCACAGATACGCAGTATTTT. Amino acid sequence: CASSPRGSGGTDTQYF.

The J gene is TRBJ1-2, the V gene TRBV7-9; D unresolved. The germline V gene encodes CDR1 SEHNR and CDR2 FQNEAQ (reference sequence). V was cut by 2 bases and J by 1 base, with 5 bases left in between. The CDR3 is 13 amino acids. The CDR3 reads CASSLRDNYGYTF. CDR3 DNA sequence: TGTGCCAGCAGCTTACGGGATAACTATGGCTACACCTTC.

The rearrangement uses TRBV19 and TRBJ1-5; TRBD1 matches at 7 bases. The CDR3 covers 14 residues. Germline loops: CDR1 LNHDA, CDR2 SQIVND (reference sequence). Trimming took 9 bases from V and 1 from J; bases not matched to a gene: 6. CDR3 region: CASAQGVSNQPQHF. CDR3 nucleotide sequence: TGTGCCAGCGCTCAGGGGGTGAGCAATCAGCCCCAGCATTTT.

This clone has only one observation. The chain uses TRBV28 and TRBJ1-2; D is unclear. This CDR3 region has 12 residues. The V end lost 3 bases, the J end lost 8 bases, and 10 bases lay between the germline ends. The germline CDR1 and CDR2 sequences are MDHEN and SYDVKM. CDR3 nucleotide sequence: TGTGCCAGCAGTTTTTATCGGAGGGGCTACACCTTC. Translated, it gives CASSFYRRGYTF.

V is TRBV2 and J is TRBJ1-5; the D gene is possibly TRBD1 (5 bases). Germline V gives CDR1 SNHLY, CDR2 FYNNEI. The CDR3 runs 16 residues. V was shortened by 0 bases and J by 0 bases, with 9 bases between the two germline ends. In DNA, the CDR3 is TGTGCCAGCAGTGAAGCCGGGGGGAATAGCAATCAGCCCCAGCATTTT. This codes for CASSEAGGNSNQPQHF.

The V gene is TRBV10-3, the J gene TRBJ2-1; TRBD1 aligns across 7 bases. CDR1 and CDR2 (germline): ENHRY, SYGVKD. Trimming cost V 6 bases and J 7 bases; bases outside gene matches: 9. The CDR3 is made up of 14 amino acids. The CDR3 sequence: CAIRVTGAENEQFF. CDR3 bases: TGTGCCATCAGGGTTACAGGGGCGGAGAATGAGCAGTTCTTC.

The chain employs TRBV7-9 and TRBJ1-2, with D possibly TRBD1 on 6 matching bases. The V and J ends lost 5 bases and 7 bases respectively, with 11 bases between them. The length of the CDR3 is 12 residues. Germline V gives CDR1 SEHNR, CDR2 FQNEAQ (reference sequence). The CDR3: CASSPDRRGYTF. The DNA of the CDR3 is TGTGCCAGCAGCCCTGACAGGCGTGGCTACACCTTC. Together with reference TRBV7-9 and TRBJ1-2, the CDR3 gives the full variable domain: DTGVSQNPRHKITKRGQNVTFRCDPISEHNRLYWYRQTLGQGPEFLTYFQNEAQLEKSRLLSDRFSAERPKGSFSTLEIQRTEQGDSAMYLCASSPDRRGYTFGSGTRLTVV.

CDR3 sequence reads: CASSLGPGKEQYF. CDR3 sequence (DNA): TGTGCCAGCAGCTTAGGGCCGGGGAAAGAGCAGTACTTC. The chain combines TRBV11-3 with TRBJ2-7, with a possible D match to TRBD2 (5 bases). The CDR3 extends over 13 amino acids. Germline CDR1 is SGHNT and CDR2 is YENEEA. Trimming removed 1 base at V and 7 bases at J, with 11 bases between.

In nucleotides, the CDR3 is TGTGCCAGCAGCCGAGGACAGGGGGAAGACAATGAGCAGTTCTTC. This gives the protein CASSRGQGEDNEQFF. The chain combines TRBV5-4 with TRBJ2-1; 10 bases are shared with TRBD1. CDR3 length: 15 amino acids. Germline V gene sequence: CDR1 SGHNT, CDR2 YYREEE (reference sequence). The ends lost 4 bases at V and 5 bases at J; junction bases unmatched: 6.

The rearrangement joins TRBV6-6 to TRBJ1-3, with no clear D. In germline, CDR1 is MNHNY, CDR2 SVGAGI (reference sequence). The CDR3 covers 13 residues. Trimming left V 8 bases short and J 0 bases short, with 8 bases between. The CDR3 sequence: CASGLTSGNTIYF. The CDR3 bases are TGTGCCAGCGGACTTACCTCTGGAAACACCATATATTTT.

V gene TRBV30 combines with J gene TRBJ2-6, with TRBD1 identical over 7 bases. V lost 3 bases and J lost 0; bases outside the gene matches: 2. Germline V CDR1 and CDR2: GTSNPN, SVGIG (reference sequence). The CDR3 covers 15 residues. The CDR3 reads CAWSRGYSGANVLTF. The CDR3 coding sequence is TGTGCCTGGAGCAGGGGGTACTCTGGGGCCAACGTCCTGACTTTC.

This chain joins TRBV24-1 and TRBJ2-7; 10 positions match TRBD1. This CDR3 has 16 amino acids. Germline loops: CDR1 KGHDR, CDR2 SFDVKD. The V segment lost 5 bases and the J segment 3 bases; nucleotides outside the gene matches: 9. CDR3 in amino acids: CATSGISGTGVYEQYF. The CDR3 DNA reads as TGTGCCACCAGTGGAATTTCGGGGACAGGGGTCTACGAGCAGTACTTC.

This chain links TRBV6-2 or TRBV6-3 with TRBJ1-5; 7 bases are shared with TRBD1. V trimming: 3 bases; J trimming: 10 bases; junction bases outside the gene matches: 6. Germline V gives CDR1 MNHEY, CDR2 SVGEGT. There are 13 residues in the CDR3. The CDR3 loop reads CASSYGYRGPQHF. DNA of the CDR3: TGTGCCAGCAGTTATGGGTACAGGGGTCCCCAGCATTTT.

This rearrangement joins TRBV6-5 to TRBJ1-1, with D possibly TRBD1 on 5 matching bases. Trimming removed 6 bases at V and 5 bases at J, with 19 bases between. The germline V gene encodes CDR1 MNHEY and CDR2 SVGAGI. The length of the CDR3 is 15 residues. CDR3: CASSPNRAGRTEAFF. The CDR3 region has the DNA TGTGCCAGCAGCCCGAATAGGGCAGGGAGGACTGAAGCTTTCTTT.

On this clone: An end of the junction does not agree with germline; a read error may underlie this. The chain joins TRBV3-1 (or the pseudogene TRBV3-2) to TRBJ1-6, with D perhaps TRBD1 (5 bases). Germline V gives CDR1 LGHDT, CDR2 YNNKEL (reference sequence). The CDR3 contains 12 residues. The CDR3 region is CASSQTAGPFHF. For the CDR3, the DNA is TGTGCCAGCAGCCAAACAGCGGGACCCTTCCACTTT.

The chain has TRBV27 and TRBJ2-7, with D possibly matching TRBD2 (5 bases). The CDR3 totals 13 residues. Germline assignment: CDR1 MNHEY and CDR2 SMNVEV (reference sequence). Trimming left V 5 bases short and J 5 bases short, with 13 bases between. CDR3 sequence reads: CASSRSSSHEQYF. In DNA form, the CDR3 reads TGTGCCAGCAGTAGGTCTAGCAGCCACGAGCAGTACTTC.

This chain uses TRBV10-3 with TRBJ1-4, with D unclear. Germline V gives CDR1 ENHRY, CDR2 SYGVKD. The CDR3 is 13 residues long. Trimming took 8 bases from V and 2 from J, leaving 9 bases between them. The CDR3 nucleotides are TGTGCCATCCAGAGGTTGACTAATGAAAAACTGTTTTTT. This gives the protein CAIQRLTNEKLFF.

V is TRBV19 and J is TRBJ2-6; 7 nucleotides line up with TRBD1. This CDR3 region has 15 residues. Germline-derived CDR1 and CDR2 are LNHDA and SQIVND (reference sequence). The ends lost 5 bases at V and 0 bases at J; junction bases unmatched: 1. The CDR3 sequence is CASSWDSSGANVLTF. The CDR3 region has the DNA TGTGCCAGTAGTTGGGACAGCTCTGGGGCCAACGTCCTGACTTTC.

The chain links TRBV12-3 or TRBV12-4 to TRBJ2-7; tentative D call: TRBD2 (5 bases). This CDR3 is built from 13 residues. Trimming removed 3 bases at V and 3 bases at J, with 9 bases between. CDR3 DNA: TGTGCCAGCAGTTTCGCAGAGGGCTACGAGCAGTACTTC. Translating it yields CASSFAEGYEQYF.